These T cell receptor beta chains were read from a single sample in a study of blood T cell repertoires in COVID-19. TCRdb keeps only in-frame clones here, not all; method: immunoSEQ multiplex PCR. The sample includes roughly 74,000 clones, almost 85% of them seen just once. Sequenced: peripheral blood. These receptors came from a man between 70 and 80 years old with acute or convalescent COVID-19. Each CDR3 is given with its conserved first and last residue. The D gene is left open where the match is weak. Not every row has a clone size; where given, it reads once, few, many or a size class.

clone_size	v_call	cdr3_length	j_call	d_call	cdr3_aa	cdr3_nt
-	TRBV9	16	TRBJ2-3	-	CASSVLSSAEADTQYF	TGTGCCAGCAGCGTGTTAAGTAGCGCAGAGGCAGATACGCAGTATTTT
-	TRBV19	16	TRBJ1-4	-	CASIPQGTLSPEKLFF	TGTGCCAGTATCCCCCAAGGGACTTTGAGTCCGGAAAAACTGTTTTTT
-	TRBV5-4	13	TRBJ1-1	-	CASSMGRNTEAFF	TGTGCCAGCAGTATGGGGCGAAACACTGAAGCTTTCTTT
-	TRBV7-9	15	TRBJ1-1	TRBD1	CASSLAGQGITEAFF	TGTGCCAGCAGCTTAGCGGGACAGGGGATCACTGAAGCTTTCTTT
-	TRBV5-4	15	TRBJ2-2	TRBD2	CASSLSGRGTGELFF	TGTGCCAGCAGCCTTAGCGGGAGGGGAACCGGGGAGCTGTTTTTT
-	TRBV11-1	15	TRBJ2-1	TRBD2	CASSEGLAPNNEQFF	TGTGCCAGCAGCGAAGGACTAGCGCCAAACAATGAGCAGTTCTTC
-	TRBV4-3	15	TRBJ1-1	-	CASSQAGTMNTEAFF	TGCGCCAGCAGCCAGGCAGGGACAATGAACACTGAAGCTTTCTTT
once	TRBV6-6	13	TRBJ2-7	TRBD1	CASSYTGEREQYF	TGTGCCAGCAGTTACACAGGGGAGAGGGAGCAGTACTTC
-	TRBV2	14	TRBJ1-5	-	CASSGVQINQPQHF	TGTGCCAGCAGTGGAGTACAGATCAATCAGCCCCAGCATTTT
many	TRBV12-5	14	TRBJ2-1	TRBD2	CASGGPGRDYEQFF	TGTGCTAGTGGAGGACCCGGGAGGGATTATGAGCAGTTCTTC
once	TRBV9	14	TRBJ2-5	TRBD1	CASSEAGGLETQYF	TGTGCCAGCAGCGAAGCAGGGGGCTTAGAGACCCAGTACTTC
-	TRBV21-1	16	TRBJ2-7	-	CASGDPDRAFPYEQYF	TGTGCCAGCGGAGACCCCGACAGGGCCTTTCCCTACGAGCAGTACTTC
-	TRBV25-1	14	TRBJ2-7	-	CASSEYRSGYEQYF	TGTGCCAGCAGTGAATATAGGTCGGGCTACGAGCAGTACTTC
-	TRBV19	14	TRBJ2-1	-	CASSIVVGSHEQFF	TGTGCCAGTAGTATAGTGGTTGGCTCCCATGAGCAGTTCTTC
-	TRBV7-2	14	TRBJ2-7	-	CASSLAGQTYEQYF	TGTGCCAGCAGCTTAGCCGGACAGACCTACGAGCAGTACTTC
-	TRBV11-2	15	TRBJ2-3	-	CASSSGTLSTDTQYF	TGTGCCAGCAGCTCCGGGACTTTAAGCACAGATACGCAGTATTTT
-	TRBV19	16	TRBJ2-2	-	CASSIPPGRGTGELFF	TGTGCCAGTAGTATTCCCCCGGGACGGGGGACCGGGGAGCTGTTTTTT
-	TRBV6-5	13	TRBJ1-2	TRBD1	CASKQGASYGYTF	TGTGCCAGCAAACAGGGGGCGAGTTATGGCTACACCTTC
-	TRBV10-3	13	TRBJ2-3	TRBD1	CAISETGEDTQYF	TGTGCCATCAGTGAGACAGGGGAAGATACGCAGTATTTT
-	TRBV1	17	TRBJ2-3	-	CTSCPQRAKVGTDTQYF	TGCACCAGCTGCCCCCAGAGGGCGAAGGTCGGTACAGATACGCAGTATTTT
-	TRBV28	13	TRBJ2-3	TRBD2	CATFSTAGGTQYF	TGTGCCACTTTTTCGACAGCGGGGGGTACGCAGTATTTT
-	TRBV7-6	14	TRBJ1-4	-	CASSFRPQGEKLFF	TGTGCCAGCAGCTTTAGGCCCCAGGGTGAAAAACTGTTTTTT